A selection of T cell receptor beta chains follows, all from one sample in a study of response to subunit inactivated influenza vaccine. Using its own MiXCR run on the RT-PCR reads, TCRdb lists one record per CDR3 protein. The profile covers roughly 550,000 distinct CDR3 sequences, with under 30% appearing a single time and approximately 2.9% taken by the ten largest. The same data also went into a second study, on T cells expressing NK-cell markers.

The specimen was CD4+ T cells sorted from PBMCs, collected 11 to 12 days after vaccination. The source is a man in his fifties or sixties who received an inactivated influenza vaccine. The conserved cysteine and the conserved F or W are not part of the CDR3 here. Fields, in order: V gene, J gene, clone size, CDR3 protein. Not all rows give a size; the values are once, few, many and, for expanded clones, a class.

V: TRBV7-2; J: TRBJ2-1; size: NA; CDR3: ASSSGGGSEQF
V: TRBV18; J: TRBJ1-5; size: NA; CDR3: ASSPPGQGYSNQPQH
V: TRBV6-1; J: TRBJ2-3; size: few; CDR3: ASRWAGSDTQY
V: TRBV3-1; J: TRBJ2-1; size: NA; CDR3: ASSQEGLAGVNEQF
V: TRBV4-3; J: TRBJ1-2; size: few; CDR3: ASSQGRESYGYT
V: TRBV18; J: TRBJ2-4; size: few; CDR3: ASSGTKGAAKNIQY
V: TRBV30; J: TRBJ2-3; size: NA; CDR3: AWSRLGGGTDTQY
V: TRBV3-1; J: TRBJ2-3; size: few; CDR3: ASSQALDGRYTQY
V: TRBV20-1; J: TRBJ2-2; size: NA; CDR3: SAPLAGDGELF
V: TRBV12-3/TRBV12-4; J: TRBJ2-3; size: NA; CDR3: ASRPLAGVTQY
V: TRBV29-1; J: TRBJ1-3; size: few; CDR3: SVEMRTGNTIY
V: TRBV7-2; J: TRBJ2-1; size: NA; CDR3: ASSPRTSGALMEQF
V: TRBV11-1; J: TRBJ2-1; size: few; CDR3: ASSPSLRIWPRDPYNEQF
V: TRBV29-1; J: TRBJ2-5; size: many; CDR3: SVETFETQY
V: TRBV21-1; J: TRBJ1-5; size: many; CDR3: ATGASSNQPQH
V: TRBV27; J: TRBJ2-1; size: NA; CDR3: ASSPDWGSYNEQF
V: TRBV28; J: TRBJ2-7; size: NA; CDR3: ASRGTSGSNEQY
V: TRBV5-1; J: TRBJ2-7; size: few; CDR3: ASSGGGASHYEQY
V: TRBV6-1; J: TRBJ1-1; size: NA; CDR3: ASLTGMNTEAF
V: TRBV7-2; J: TRBJ2-3; size: few; CDR3: ASSLALEQY
V: TRBV5-4; J: TRBJ1-1; size: NA; CDR3: ASSLPGTGATEAF
V: TRBV2; J: TRBJ1-1; size: NA; CDR3: ASSENLDRVRWTEAF
V: TRBV12-3/TRBV12-4; J: TRBJ1-5; size: NA; CDR3: ASSFYYRTRGNQPQH
V: TRBV5-1; J: TRBJ2-3; size: NA; CDR3: ASSLALTNTDTQY
V: TRBV7-9; J: TRBJ2-1; size: few; CDR3: ASSFRDLVNEQF
V: TRBV7-2; J: TRBJ1-2; size: NA; CDR3: ASSRQPGLYGYT
V: TRBV5-1; J: TRBJ1-1; size: few; CDR3: ASSSSTSATATEAF
V: TRBV5-1; J: TRBJ2-3; size: few; CDR3: ASSLTGDTDTQY
V: TRBV14; J: TRBJ1-5; size: few; CDR3: ASSQGGLGNQPQH
V: TRBV20-1; J: TRBJ1-6; size: few; CDR3: SARDIGDSPLH
V: TRBV12-3/TRBV12-4; J: TRBJ2-7; size: NA; CDR3: ASSFSPSGIYEQY
V: TRBV27; J: TRBJ2-1; size: NA; CDR3: ASSFGTSGVREQF
V: TRBV6-1; J: TRBJ2-7; size: many; CDR3: ASSGQGIEQY
V: TRBV7-7; J: TRBJ2-7; size: NA; CDR3: ASSRDIAGLGEQY
V: TRBV7-9; J: TRBJ2-4; size: many; CDR3: ASSLATGRARDIQY
V: TRBV5-1; J: TRBJ2-2; size: NA; CDR3: ASSQGLAAGAGELF
V: TRBV21-1; J: TRBJ1-5; size: NA; CDR3: ASSTYSSGNQPQH
V: TRBV12-3/TRBV12-4; J: TRBJ2-7; size: once; CDR3: ASSRTSPGEQY
V: TRBV15; J: TRBJ2-3; size: NA; CDR3: ATSRPERDDTQY
V: TRBV28; J: TRBJ2-7; size: NA; CDR3: ASSGPGSSYEQY